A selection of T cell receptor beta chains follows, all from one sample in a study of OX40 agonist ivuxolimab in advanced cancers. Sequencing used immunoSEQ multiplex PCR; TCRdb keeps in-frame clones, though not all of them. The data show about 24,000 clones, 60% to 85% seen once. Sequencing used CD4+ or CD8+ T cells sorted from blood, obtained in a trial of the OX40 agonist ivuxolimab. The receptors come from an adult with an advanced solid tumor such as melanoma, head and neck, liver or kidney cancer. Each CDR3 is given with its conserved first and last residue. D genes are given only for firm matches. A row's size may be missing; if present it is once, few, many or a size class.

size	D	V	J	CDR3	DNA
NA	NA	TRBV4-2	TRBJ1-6	CASSQDKGSSYNSPLHF	TGTGCCAGCAGCCAAGATAAGGGAAGCTCCTATAATTCACCCCTCCACTTT
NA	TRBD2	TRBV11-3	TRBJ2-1	CASSKRGYHNEQFF	TGTGCCAGCAGCAAGCGGGGGTACCACAATGAGCAGTTCTTC
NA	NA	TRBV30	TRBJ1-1	CAWRRGQRNTEAFF	TGTGCCTGGAGAAGAGGTCAGAGGAACACTGAAGCTTTCTTT
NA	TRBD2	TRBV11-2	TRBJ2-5	CASSFLGGERETQYF	TGTGCCAGCAGCTTCTTGGGAGGGGAGAGGGAGACCCAGTACTTC
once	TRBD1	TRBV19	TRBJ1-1	CASSPGGLNTEAFF	TGTGCCAGTAGCCCAGGGGGCTTGAACACTGAAGCTTTCTTT
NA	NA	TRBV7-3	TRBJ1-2	CASSPGLVNYGYTF	TGTGCCAGCAGCCCAGGGCTGGTGAACTATGGCTACACCTTC
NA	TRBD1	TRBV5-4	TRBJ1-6	CAGRTGGYNSPLHF	TGTGCCGGCCGAACAGGGGGCTATAATTCACCCCTCCACTTT
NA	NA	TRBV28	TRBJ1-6	CASTLGGSYNSPLHF	TGTGCCAGCACCCTTGGGGGCTCCTATAATTCACCCCTCCACTTT
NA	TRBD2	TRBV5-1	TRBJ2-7	CASSLEGTSGDEQYF	TGCGCCAGCAGCTTGGAGGGGACTAGCGGGGACGAGCAGTACTTC
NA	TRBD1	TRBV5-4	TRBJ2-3	CASRADRGTDTQYF	TGTGCCAGCAGGGCCGACAGGGGTACAGATACGCAGTATTTT
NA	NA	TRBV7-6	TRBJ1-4	CASSLGPEKLFF	TGTGCCAGCAGCTTAGGTCCGGAAAAACTGTTTTTT
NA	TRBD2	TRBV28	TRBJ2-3	CASSPLAGVSTDTQYF	TGTGCCAGCAGCCCCCTAGCGGGGGTATCAACAGATACGCAGTATTTT
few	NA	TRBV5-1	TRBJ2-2	CASSFDQQGAGELFF	TGCGCCAGCAGCTTTGACCAACAGGGTGCCGGGGAGCTGTTTTTT
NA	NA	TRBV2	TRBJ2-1	CASSPGSRYNEQFF	TGTGCCAGCAGTCCAGGGTCCAGGTACAATGAGCAGTTCTTC
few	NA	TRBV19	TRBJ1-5	CASSMGRGSNQPQHF	TGTGCCAGTAGTATGGGACGGGGAAGCAATCAGCCCCAGCATTTT
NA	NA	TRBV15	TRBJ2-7	CATSRDALSSYEQYF	TGTGCCACCAGCAGAGACGCCCTGAGCTCCTACGAGCAGTACTTC
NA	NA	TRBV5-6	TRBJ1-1	CASSLFKPQGYTEAFF	TGTGCCAGCAGCTTGTTTAAGCCCCAAGGGTACACTGAAGCTTTCTTT
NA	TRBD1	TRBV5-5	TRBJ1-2	CASSMTGVNGYTF	TGTGCCAGCAGCATGACAGGGGTTAATGGCTACACCTTC
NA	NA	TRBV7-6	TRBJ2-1	CASSPRQPLLAYNEQFF	TGTGCCAGCAGCCCACGACAGCCTCTTTTGGCTTACAATGAGCAGTTCTTC
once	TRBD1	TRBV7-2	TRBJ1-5	CASSLDRGDQPQHF	TGTGCCAGCAGCTTAGACAGGGGGGATCAGCCCCAGCATTTT
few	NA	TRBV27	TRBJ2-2	CASSSDNPITATGELFF	TGTGCCAGCAGTTCCGATAATCCGATCACCGCCACCGGGGAGCTGTTTTTT
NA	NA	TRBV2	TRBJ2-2	CASKTDANTGELFF	TGTGCCAGCAAGACTGACGCGAACACCGGGGAGCTGTTTTTT
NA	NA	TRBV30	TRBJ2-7	CAWSVSGYEQYF	TGTGCCTGGAGTGTAAGTGGGTACGAGCAGTACTTC
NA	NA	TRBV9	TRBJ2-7	CASSVVDVGEQYF	TGTGCCAGCAGCGTCGTAGACGTGGGCGAGCAGTACTTC
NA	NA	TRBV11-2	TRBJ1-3	CASSLGGTLSGNTIYF	TGTGCCAGCAGCTTAGGGGGGACACTCTCTGGAAACACCATATATTTT
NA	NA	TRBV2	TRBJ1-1	CASWPGQLFTEAFF	TGTGCCAGCTGGCCCGGACAGTTGTTCACTGAAGCTTTCTTT
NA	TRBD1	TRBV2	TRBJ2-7	CASRGDSSFSYEQYF	TGTGCCAGCAGAGGGGACAGCTCCTTCTCCTACGAGCAGTACTTC
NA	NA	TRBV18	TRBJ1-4	CASSLALDEKLFF	TGTGCCAGCTCATTGGCCCTGGATGAAAAACTGTTTTTT
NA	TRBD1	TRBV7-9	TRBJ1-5	CASSRTGGKVQPQHF	TGTGCCAGCAGCAGGACAGGGGGCAAGGTTCAGCCCCAGCATTTT
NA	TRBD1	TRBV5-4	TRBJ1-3	CASSLDRGGNTIYF	TGTGCCAGCAGCTTGGACAGGGGAGGAAACACCATATATTTT
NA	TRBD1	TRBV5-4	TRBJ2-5	CASGRGQETQYF	TGTGCCAGCGGCAGGGGGCAAGAGACCCAGTACTTC
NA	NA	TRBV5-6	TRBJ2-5	CASSFREIQETQYF	TGTGCCAGCAGCTTTAGGGAGATCCAAGAGACCCAGTACTTC
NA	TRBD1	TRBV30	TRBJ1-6	CAWSPGQGNSPLHF	TGTGCCTGGAGCCCGGGACAGGGGAATTCACCCCTCCACTTT